A single T cell receptor (beta chain) is shown here with its context. Its antigen is not known. The data are from a study of CD8+ T cells in alopecia areata. General study findings and limits: Scalp lesions, especially in alopecia totalis/universalis, had higher clonality than normal scalp. In scalp samples, resident alphabeta T cells of normal skin are also sequenced. With patients, TCR sharing proved less clear than in mice, a difference possibly related to HLA.

V was pared by 3 bases and J by 3 bases, with 8 bases between. This CDR3 spans 13 amino acids. Germline V gene data show CDR1 as SGHTA and CDR2 as FQGNSA. The sequencing template was cDNA reverse transcribed from extracted RNA. Assay: immunoSEQ multiplex PCR; the TCRdb copy retains only in-frame clones and omits some. The sample records fewer than 110,000 clones, around 60% being singletons. V is TRBV7-2 and J is TRBJ2-5, with D unclear. The sample consisted of CD4+ T cells sorted from blood. This clonotype was sampled from a human donor in good health. The CDR3 coding sequence is TGTGCCAGCAGCTTTACTGCCGAAGAGACCCAGTACTTC. It is translated as CASSFTAEETQYF.